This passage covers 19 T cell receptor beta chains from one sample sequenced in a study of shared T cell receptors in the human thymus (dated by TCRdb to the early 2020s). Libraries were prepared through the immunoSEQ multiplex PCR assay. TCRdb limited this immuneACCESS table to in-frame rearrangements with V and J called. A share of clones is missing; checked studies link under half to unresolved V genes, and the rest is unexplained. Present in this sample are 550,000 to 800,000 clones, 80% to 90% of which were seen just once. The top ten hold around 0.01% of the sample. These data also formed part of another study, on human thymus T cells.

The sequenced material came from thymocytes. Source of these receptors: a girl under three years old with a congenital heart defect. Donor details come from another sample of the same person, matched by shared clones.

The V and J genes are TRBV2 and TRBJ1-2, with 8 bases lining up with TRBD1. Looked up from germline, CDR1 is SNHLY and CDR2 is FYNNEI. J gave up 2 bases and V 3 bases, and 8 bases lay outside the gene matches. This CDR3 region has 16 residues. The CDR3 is CASSDLGQARNYGYTF. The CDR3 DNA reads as TGTGCCAGCAGTGATTTGGGACAGGCCAGGAACTATGGCTACACCTTC.

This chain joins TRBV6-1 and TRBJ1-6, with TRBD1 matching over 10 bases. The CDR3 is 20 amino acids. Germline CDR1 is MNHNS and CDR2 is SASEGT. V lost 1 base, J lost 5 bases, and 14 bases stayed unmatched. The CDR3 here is CASSEDARDRGVCHNSPLHF. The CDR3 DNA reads TGTGCCAGCAGTGAAGATGCTAGGGACAGGGGAGTATGTCATAATTCACCCCTCCACTTT.

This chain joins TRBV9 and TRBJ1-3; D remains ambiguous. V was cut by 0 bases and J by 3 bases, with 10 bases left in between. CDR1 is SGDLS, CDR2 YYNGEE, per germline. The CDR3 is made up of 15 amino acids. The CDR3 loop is CASSVGLPHGNTIYF. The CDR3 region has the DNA TGTGCCAGCAGCGTAGGACTGCCTCATGGAAACACCATATATTTT.

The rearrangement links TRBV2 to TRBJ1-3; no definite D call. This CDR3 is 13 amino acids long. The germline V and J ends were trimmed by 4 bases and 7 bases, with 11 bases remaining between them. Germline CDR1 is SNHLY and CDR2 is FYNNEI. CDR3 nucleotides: TGTGCCAGCAGTGTCAACGGAGCTAACACCATATATTTT. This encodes CASSVNGANTIYF.

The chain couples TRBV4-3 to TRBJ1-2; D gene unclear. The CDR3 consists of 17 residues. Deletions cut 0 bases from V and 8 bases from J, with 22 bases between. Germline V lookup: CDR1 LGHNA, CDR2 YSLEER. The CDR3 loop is CASSQDTGDDGGLGYTF. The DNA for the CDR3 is TGCGCCAGCAGCCAAGATACTGGAGACGACGGCGGGCTAGGCTACACCTTC.

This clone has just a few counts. CDR3 in amino acids: CASSPKRASGASYEQYF. Written as DNA, the CDR3 is TGTGCCAGCAGCCCGAAGAGGGCTAGCGGGGCCTCCTACGAGCAGTACTTC. The chain has TRBV4-2 and TRBJ2-7; the match to TRBD2 covers 9 bases. Germline V gives CDR1 LGHNA, CDR2 YNFKEQ. The CDR3 runs 17 residues. With 4 bases clipped from V and 0 bases from J, the junction kept 10 bases outside the gene matches.

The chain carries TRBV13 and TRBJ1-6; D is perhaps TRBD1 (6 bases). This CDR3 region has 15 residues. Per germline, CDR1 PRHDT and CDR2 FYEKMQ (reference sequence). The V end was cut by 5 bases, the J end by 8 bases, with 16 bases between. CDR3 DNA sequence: TGTGCCAGCAGCCCAGGGGATCCCCTGGATTCACCCCTCCACTTT. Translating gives CASSPGDPLDSPLHF.

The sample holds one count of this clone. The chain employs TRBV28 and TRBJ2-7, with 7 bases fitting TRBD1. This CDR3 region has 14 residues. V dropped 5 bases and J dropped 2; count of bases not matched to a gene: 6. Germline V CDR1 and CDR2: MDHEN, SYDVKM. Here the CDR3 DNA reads TGTGCCAGCAGTCCCCGACAGGGTCCCTACGAGCAGTACTTC. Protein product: CASSPRQGPYEQYF.

The CDR3 is CASSLLGAIGQPQHF. CDR3 DNA: TGCGCCAGCAGCCTCCTGGGGGCTATCGGTCAGCCCCAGCATTTT. This chain uses TRBV4-1 with TRBJ1-5; TRBD1 is a possible D gene (6 bases). This CDR3 comprises 15 residues. Deletions cut 4 bases from V and 6 bases from J, with 16 bases between. From germline, CDR1 is MGHRA and CDR2 YSYEKL.

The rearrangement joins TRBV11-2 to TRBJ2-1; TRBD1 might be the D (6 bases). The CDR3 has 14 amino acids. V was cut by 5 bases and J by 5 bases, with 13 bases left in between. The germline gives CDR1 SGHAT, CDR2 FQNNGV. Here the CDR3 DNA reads TGTGCCAGCAGCCCCGGACACAGGGACAATGAGCAGTTCTTC. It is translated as CASSPGHRDNEQFF.

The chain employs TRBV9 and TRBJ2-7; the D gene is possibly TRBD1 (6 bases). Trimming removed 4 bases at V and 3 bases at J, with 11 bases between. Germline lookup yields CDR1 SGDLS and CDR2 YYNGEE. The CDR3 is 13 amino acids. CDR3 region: CASSPGQGYEQYF. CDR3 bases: TGTGCCAGCAGCCCGGGACAAGGCTACGAGCAGTACTTC.

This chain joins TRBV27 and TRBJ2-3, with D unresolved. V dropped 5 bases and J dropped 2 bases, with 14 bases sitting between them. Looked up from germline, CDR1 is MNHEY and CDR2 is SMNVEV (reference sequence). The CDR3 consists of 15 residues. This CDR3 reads CASSPSEISTDTQYF. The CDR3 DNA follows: TGTGCCAGCAGTCCGTCAGAAATATCCACAGATACGCAGTATTTT.

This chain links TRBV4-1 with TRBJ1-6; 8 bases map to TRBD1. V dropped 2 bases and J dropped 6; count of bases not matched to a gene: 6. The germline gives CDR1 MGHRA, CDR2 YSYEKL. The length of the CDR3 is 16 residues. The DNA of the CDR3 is TGCGCCAGCAGCCAATCCACAGGACAGGGTAATTCACCCCTCCACTTT. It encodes CASSQSTGQGNSPLHF.

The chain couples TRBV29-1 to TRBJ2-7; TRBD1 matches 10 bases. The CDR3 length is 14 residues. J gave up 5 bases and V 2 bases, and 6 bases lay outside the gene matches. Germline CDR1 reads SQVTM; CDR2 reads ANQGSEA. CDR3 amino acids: CSVEFGQGVNEQYF. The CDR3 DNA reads TGCAGCGTTGAATTTGGACAGGGGGTCAACGAGCAGTACTTC.

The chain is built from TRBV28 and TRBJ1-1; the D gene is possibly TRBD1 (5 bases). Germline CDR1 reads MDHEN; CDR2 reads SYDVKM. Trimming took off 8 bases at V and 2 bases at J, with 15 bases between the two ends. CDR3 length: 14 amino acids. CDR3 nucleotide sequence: TGTGCCAGCTCTTGGGTTGACAGTAACACTGAAGCTTTCTTT. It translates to CASSWVDSNTEAFF.

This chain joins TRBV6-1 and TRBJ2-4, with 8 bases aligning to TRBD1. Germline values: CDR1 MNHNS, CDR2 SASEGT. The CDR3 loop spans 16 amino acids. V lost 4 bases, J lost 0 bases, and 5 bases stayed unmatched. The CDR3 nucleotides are TGTGCCAGCAGTGTAGACAGGGGAGTAGCCAAAAACATTCAGTACTTC. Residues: CASSVDRGVAKNIQYF.

The CDR3 nucleotides read TGTGCCAGCAGCCAACCAAGACTCTCTCTTGGCTACACCTTC. Its translation is CASSQPRLSLGYTF. The chain uses TRBV7-9 and TRBJ1-2, with D unclear. CDR1 is SEHNR and CDR2 is FQNEAQ in the germline V gene (reference sequence). Trimming took 5 bases from V and 7 from J, leaving 17 bases between them. CDR3 size: 14 residues.

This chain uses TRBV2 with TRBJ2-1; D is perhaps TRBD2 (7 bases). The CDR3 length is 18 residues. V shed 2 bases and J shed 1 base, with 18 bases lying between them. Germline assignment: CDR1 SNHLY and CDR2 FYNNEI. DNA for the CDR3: TGTGCCAGCAGTGAACAAGATAGGGGGGGAAGATCCTACAATGAGCAGTTCTTC. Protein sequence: CASSEQDRGGRSYNEQFF.

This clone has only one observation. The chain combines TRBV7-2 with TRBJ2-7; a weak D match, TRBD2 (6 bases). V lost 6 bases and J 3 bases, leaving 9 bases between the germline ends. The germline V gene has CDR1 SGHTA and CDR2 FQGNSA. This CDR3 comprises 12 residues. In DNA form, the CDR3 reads TGTGCCAGCAGGTACGGGGGCTACGAGCAGTACTTC. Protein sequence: CASRYGGYEQYF. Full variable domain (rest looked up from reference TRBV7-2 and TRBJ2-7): GAGVSQSPSNKVTEKGKDVELRCDPISGHTALYWYRQSLGQGLEFLIYFQGNSAPDKSGLPSDRFSAERTGGSVSTLTIQRTQQEDSAVYLCASRYGGYEQYFGPGTRLTVT.